The 23 T cell receptor beta chains reported below all come from one sample, sequenced in a study of preoperative IRX-2 immunotherapy in early breast cancer. Treatment noted: preoperative locoregional IRX-2 cytokine immunotherapy. Method: immunoSEQ multiplex PCR; TCRdb's copy keeps in-frame clones and lacks some. The sample shows 90,000 to 100,000 clones, 70% to 90% of them seen only once. Sample: tumor tissue, taken after IRX-2 immunotherapy. The source is a human donor with breast cancer.

J is TRBJ1-3 and V is TRBV15, with D hard to call. V lost 0 bases to trimming and J lost 4 bases, with 7 bases between them. CDR1 is LNHNV, CDR2 YYDKDF, per germline (reference sequence). The CDR3 sequence is 14 residues long. The CDR3 DNA is TGTGCCACCAGCAGAGATGGGTACGGAAACACCATATATTTT. This sequence encodes CATSRDGYGNTIYF.

The V gene is TRBV11-3, the J gene TRBJ2-3; a weak D match, TRBD2 (6 bases). The CDR3 runs 17 residues. V was shortened by 2 bases and J by 3 bases, with 18 bases between the two germline ends. The germline V gene has CDR1 SGHNT and CDR2 YENEEA. The CDR3 reads CASSLPNRGVRTDTQYF. CDR3 nucleotides: TGTGCCAGCAGCTTACCTAATCGCGGGGTGAGGACAGATACGCAGTATTTT.

This chain links TRBV30 with TRBJ1-5; weak D call: TRBD1 (6 bases). Germline CDR1 is GTSNPN and CDR2 is SVGIG (reference sequence). Trimming removed 5 bases at V and 4 bases at J, with 12 bases between. The CDR3 covers 13 residues. CDR3 DNA: TGTGCCTGGCAACAGGGACAAAATCAGCCCCAGCATTTT. It encodes CAWQQGQNQPQHF.

The chain joins TRBV28 to TRBJ2-4; 7 bases agree with TRBD2. Germline V gives CDR1 MDHEN, CDR2 SYDVKM. Unmatched junction bases numbered 8, after V lost 7 bases and J lost 2 bases. This CDR3 comprises 15 residues. The CDR3 is CASTLGRATKNIQYF. The CDR3 nucleotides are TGTGCCAGCACGCTAGGGAGGGCGACCAAAAACATTCAGTACTTC.

V gene TRBV29-1 combines with J gene TRBJ1-4, with D tentatively TRBD1 (6 bases). Between the trimmed V and J ends, which lost 6 bases and 7 bases, there was a span of 12 bases. CDR1 is SQVTM, CDR2 ANQGSEA, per germline. The CDR3 covers 12 residues. Here the CDR3 DNA reads TGCAGCGTCGCAAGGGGGGGTGAAAAACTGTTTTTT. This encodes CSVARGGEKLFF.

The J gene is TRBJ1-2, the V gene TRBV5-1, with D tentatively TRBD1 (6 bases). CDR1 and CDR2 from the germline V gene are SGHRS and YFSETQ. Between the trimmed V and J ends, which lost 3 bases and 2 bases, there was a span of 11 bases. The CDR3 is 14 amino acids. The DNA for the CDR3 is TGCGCCAGCAGCTCGGCAGGGGCGAACTATGGCTACACCTTC. Encoded protein: CASSSAGANYGYTF.

This sequence joins TRBV30 and TRBJ2-7, with a possible D match to TRBD1 (6 bases). The CDR3 is made up of 13 amino acids. CDR1 and CDR2 (germline): GTSNPN, SVGIG (reference sequence). Between the trimmed V and J ends, which lost 2 bases and 0 bases, there was a span of 8 bases. CDR3 coding DNA: TGTGCCTGGAGTCCGGACAGCTCCTACGAGCAGTACTTC. Its protein product is CAWSPDSSYEQYF.

V usage is TRBV28 and J usage is TRBJ1-1, with D unclear. The CDR3 loop spans 15 amino acids. Trimming cost V 5 bases and J 0 bases, with 13 bases left between them. Germline CDR1 is MDHEN and CDR2 is SYDVKM. CDR3 residues: CASSRLLPMNTEAFF. CDR3 sequence (DNA): TGTGCCAGCAGTCGACTCTTACCTATGAACACTGAAGCTTTCTTT.

V and J are TRBV28 and TRBJ1-1; D is undetermined. The CDR3 has 13 residues. Trimming took off 8 bases at V and 0 bases at J, with 10 bases between the two ends. Per the germline V gene, CDR1 is MDHEN and CDR2 is SYDVKM. The CDR3 spells CASLVGMNTEAFF. The CDR3 DNA reads TGTGCCAGCCTAGTGGGCATGAACACTGAAGCTTTCTTT.

This chain uses TRBV5-1 with TRBJ1-5, with D uncertain. Germline CDR1 reads SGHRS; CDR2 reads YFSETQ. Trimming pared 2 bases from V and 3 bases from J, leaving 12 bases between. There are 15 residues in the CDR3. CDR3 amino acids: CASSFQVGPNQPQHF. DNA of the CDR3: TGCGCCAGCAGCTTCCAAGTGGGTCCCAATCAGCCCCAGCATTTT.

A remark on this clone: One junction end disagrees with the germline gene, perhaps due to a read error. The V gene is TRBV6-8, the J gene TRBJ1-4; D is uncertain. CDR1 and CDR2 from the germline V gene are MNHGY and SAAAGT. The CDR3 is made up of 15 amino acids. The DNA of the CDR3 is TGTGCCATCAGTGGCCCCGGACTGCCGGATGAAAAACTGTTTTTT. Translating it yields CAISGPGLPDEKLFF.

This chain connects TRBV15 to TRBJ2-5, with 13 bases identical to TRBD2. The V and J ends lost 5 bases and 5 bases, in that order; junction bases with no gene match: 5. Germline values: CDR1 LNHNV, CDR2 YYDKDF (reference sequence). The CDR3 is 15 amino acids. The DNA for the CDR3 is TGTGCCACCAGCGGGGGACTAGCGGGGCGGGAGACCCAGTACTTC. It translates to CATSGGLAGRETQYF. Based on the CDR3 plus reference TRBV15 and TRBJ2-5, the full variable domain is DAMVIQNPRYQVTQFGKPVTLSCSQTLNHNVMYWYQQKSSQAPKLLFHYYDKDFNNEADTPDNFQSRRPNTSFCFLDIRSPGLGDTAMYLCATSGGLAGRETQYFGPGTRLLVL.

A few counts support this clone. This chain joins TRBV11-3 and TRBJ2-5; perhaps TRBD2 as D (6 bases). The CDR3 has 16 amino acids. Trimming cost V 1 base and J 4 bases, with 16 bases left between them. Germline V lookup: CDR1 SGHNT, CDR2 YENEEA. DNA of the CDR3: TGTGCCAGCAGCTTAGGTGCGGGGTTAAGGGGAGAGACCCAGTACTTC. This sequence encodes CASSLGAGLRGETQYF.

This chain links TRBV27 with TRBJ2-7; no clear D. The V and J ends lost 2 bases and 5 bases respectively, with 16 bases between them. The CDR3 sequence is 15 residues long. Germline CDR1 reads MNHEY; CDR2 reads SMNVEV (reference sequence). The CDR3: CASSLGSTRPHEQYF. The DNA of the CDR3 is TGTGCCAGCAGTTTAGGGTCAACTCGACCCCACGAGCAGTACTTC.

This clone was recorded a few times. The CDR3 region has the DNA TGTGCCAGCAGCTCACAGGGTCTGGGTAATGAAAAACTGTTTTTT. Its protein is CASSSQGLGNEKLFF. J is TRBJ1-4 and V is TRBV7-2; possibly TRBD1 for D (6 bases). Trimming pared 4 bases from V and 4 bases from J, leaving 13 bases between. Germline V gene sequence: CDR1 SGHTA, CDR2 FQGNSA. The CDR3 length is 15 residues. Combining the CDR3 with reference TRBV7-2 and TRBJ1-4 gives the whole variable domain GAGVSQSPSNKVTEKGKDVELRCDPISGHTALYWYRQSLGQGLEFLIYFQGNSAPDKSGLPSDRFSAERTGGSVSTLTIQRTQQEDSAVYLCASSSQGLGNEKLFFGSGTQLSVL.

This clone was seen only a few times. The V and J genes are TRBV18 and TRBJ2-7; maybe TRBD1 (5 bases). The CDR3 loop spans 13 amino acids. The germline V gene has CDR1 KGHSH and CDR2 LQKENI. The V end was cut by 8 bases, the J end by 2 bases, with 13 bases between. The CDR3 here is CASRPPGTYEQYF. CDR3 nucleotide sequence: TGTGCCAGCCGCCCCCCAGGGACCTACGAGCAGTACTTC.

The chain carries TRBV10-2 and TRBJ1-2; no firm D call. Trimming removed 3 bases from V and 7 bases from J, with 12 bases in between. The CDR3 totals 13 residues. From germline, CDR1 is WSHSY and CDR2 SAAADI. CDR3 region: CASSERGGGGYTF. DNA for the CDR3: TGCGCCAGCAGTGAACGGGGTGGCGGTGGCTACACCTTC.

The gene calls are TRBV5-1 and TRBJ2-1; TRBD1 agrees at 7 bases. The germline V gene encodes CDR1 SGHRS and CDR2 YFSETQ. V was clipped by 1 base and J by 5 bases; unmatched bases: 6. CDR3 length equals 15 residues. CDR3 sequence (DNA): TGCGCCAGCAGCTTGCGGCGACAGGGAGACAATGAGCAGTTCTTC. Translated, it gives CASSLRRQGDNEQFF.

The chain employs TRBV30 and TRBJ1-2, with TRBD1 as a possible D gene (6 bases). In germline, CDR1 is GTSNPN, CDR2 SVGIG (reference sequence). The CDR3 spans 12 residues. V was shortened by 4 bases and J by 6 bases, with 12 bases between the two germline ends. CDR3 region: CAWTRGRNGYTF. The CDR3, as DNA: TGTGCCTGGACCAGGGGAAGGAATGGCTACACCTTC.

The chain has TRBV6-8 and TRBJ1-2, with D hard to call. Germline CDR1 and CDR2: MNHGY and SAAAGT. The CDR3 totals 13 residues. Trimming took 4 bases from V and 0 from J, leaving 6 bases between them. The CDR3 DNA follows: TGTGCCAGCAGTTCCTCCCCTAACTATGGCTACACCTTC. Translated: CASSSSPNYGYTF.

There are a few counts of this clone. This sequence joins TRBV18 and TRBJ2-1; D gene uncertain. This CDR3 region has 13 residues. Per germline, CDR1 KGHSH and CDR2 LQKENI. Trimming took 1 base from V and 7 from J, leaving 8 bases between them. CDR3 residues: CASSPRRQNEQFF. The CDR3 bases are TGTGCCAGCTCACCACGGCGGCAGAATGAGCAGTTCTTC.

This chain uses TRBV19 with TRBJ1-2, with 8 bases that match TRBD1. Germline V CDR1 and CDR2: LNHDA, SQIVND (reference sequence). J gave up 4 bases and V 8 bases, and 9 bases lay outside the gene matches. The CDR3 is made up of 14 amino acids. In nucleotides, the CDR3 is TGTGCCAGTGACAGGGGCCCCACCGGCTATGGCTACACCTTC. It is translated as CASDRGPTGYGYTF.

This sequence joins TRBV30 and TRBJ2-3; 9 bases are shared with TRBD2. The junction had 1 base not matched to a gene; V was cut back by 2 bases and J by 1 base. The germline CDR1 and CDR2 sequences are GTSNPN and SVGIG (reference sequence). The CDR3 has 14 residues. The CDR3 here is CAWSSGGRTDTQYF. Here the CDR3 DNA reads TGTGCCTGGAGTAGCGGGGGGCGCACAGATACGCAGTATTTT.